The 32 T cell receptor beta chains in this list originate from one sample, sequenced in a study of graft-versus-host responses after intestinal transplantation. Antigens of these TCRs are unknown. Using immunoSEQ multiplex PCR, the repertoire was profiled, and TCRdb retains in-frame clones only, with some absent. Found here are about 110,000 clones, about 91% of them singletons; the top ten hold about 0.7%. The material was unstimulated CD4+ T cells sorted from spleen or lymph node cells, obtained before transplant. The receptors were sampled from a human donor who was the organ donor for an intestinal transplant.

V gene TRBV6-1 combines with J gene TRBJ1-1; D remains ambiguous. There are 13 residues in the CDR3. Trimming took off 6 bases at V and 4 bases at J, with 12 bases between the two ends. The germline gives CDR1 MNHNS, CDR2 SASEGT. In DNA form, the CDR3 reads TGTGCCAGCAGGCGAGTGGGCGTCACTGAAGCTTTCTTT. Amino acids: CASRRVGVTEAFF.

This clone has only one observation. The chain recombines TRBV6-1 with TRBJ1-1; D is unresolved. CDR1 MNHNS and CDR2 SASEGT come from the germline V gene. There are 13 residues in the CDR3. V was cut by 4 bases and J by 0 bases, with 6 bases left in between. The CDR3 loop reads CASSGQVNTEAFF. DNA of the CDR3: TGTGCCAGCAGTGGGCAGGTGAACACTGAAGCTTTCTTT.

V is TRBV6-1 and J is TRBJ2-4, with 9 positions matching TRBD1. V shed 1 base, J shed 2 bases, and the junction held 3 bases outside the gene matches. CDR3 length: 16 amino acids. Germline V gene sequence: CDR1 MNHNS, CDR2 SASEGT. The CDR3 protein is CASSEDGTGSKNIQYF. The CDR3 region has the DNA TGTGCCAGCAGTGAAGACGGGACAGGGTCCAAAAACATTCAGTACTTC.

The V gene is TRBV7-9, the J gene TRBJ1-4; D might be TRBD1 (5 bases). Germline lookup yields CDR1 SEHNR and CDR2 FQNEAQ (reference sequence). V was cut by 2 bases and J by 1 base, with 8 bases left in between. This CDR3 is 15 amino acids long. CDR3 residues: CASSLSGGTNEKLFF. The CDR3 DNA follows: TGTGCCAGCAGCTTATCGGGGGGAACTAATGAAAAACTGTTTTTT.

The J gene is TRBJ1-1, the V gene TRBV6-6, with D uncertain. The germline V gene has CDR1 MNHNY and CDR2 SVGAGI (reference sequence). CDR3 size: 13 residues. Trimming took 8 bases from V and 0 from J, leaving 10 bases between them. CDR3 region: CASQSVVNTEAFF. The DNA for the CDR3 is TGTGCCAGCCAGAGTGTCGTGAACACTGAAGCTTTCTTT.

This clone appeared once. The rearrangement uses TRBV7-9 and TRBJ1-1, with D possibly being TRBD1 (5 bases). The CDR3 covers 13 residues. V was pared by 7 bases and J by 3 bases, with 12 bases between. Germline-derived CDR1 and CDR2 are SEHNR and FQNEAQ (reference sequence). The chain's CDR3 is CASTLGTDTEAFF. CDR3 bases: TGTGCCAGCACCCTCGGGACGGACACTGAAGCTTTCTTT. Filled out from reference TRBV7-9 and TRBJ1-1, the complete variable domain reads DTGVSQNPRHKITKRGQNVTFRCDPISEHNRLYWYRQTLGQGPEFLTYFQNEAQLEKSRLLSDRFSAERPKGSFSTLEIQRTEQGDSAMYLCASTLGTDTEAFFGQGTRLTVV.

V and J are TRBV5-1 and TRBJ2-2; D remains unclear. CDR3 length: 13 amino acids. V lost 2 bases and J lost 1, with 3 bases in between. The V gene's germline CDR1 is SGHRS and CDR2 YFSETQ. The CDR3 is CASSFWNTGELFF. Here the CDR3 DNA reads TGCGCCAGCAGCTTCTGGAACACCGGGGAGCTGTTTTTT.

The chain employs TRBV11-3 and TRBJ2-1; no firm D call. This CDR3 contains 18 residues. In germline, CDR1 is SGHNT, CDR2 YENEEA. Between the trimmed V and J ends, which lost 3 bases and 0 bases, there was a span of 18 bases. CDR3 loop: CASSFTQLKMPSYNEQFF. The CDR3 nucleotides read TGTGCCAGCAGCTTCACACAGTTAAAGATGCCCTCCTACAATGAGCAGTTCTTC.

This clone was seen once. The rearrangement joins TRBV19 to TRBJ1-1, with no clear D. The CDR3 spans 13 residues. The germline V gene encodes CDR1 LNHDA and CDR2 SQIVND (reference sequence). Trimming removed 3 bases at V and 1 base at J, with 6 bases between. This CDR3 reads CASSIIGNTEAFF. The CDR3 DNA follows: TGTGCCAGTAGTATCATAGGGAACACTGAAGCTTTCTTT.

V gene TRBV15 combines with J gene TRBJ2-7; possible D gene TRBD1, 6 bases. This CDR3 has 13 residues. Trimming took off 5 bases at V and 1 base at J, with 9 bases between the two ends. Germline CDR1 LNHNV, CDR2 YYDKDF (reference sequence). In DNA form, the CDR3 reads TGTGCCACCAGCGCACAGGGTTCCTACGAGCAGTACTTC. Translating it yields CATSAQGSYEQYF.

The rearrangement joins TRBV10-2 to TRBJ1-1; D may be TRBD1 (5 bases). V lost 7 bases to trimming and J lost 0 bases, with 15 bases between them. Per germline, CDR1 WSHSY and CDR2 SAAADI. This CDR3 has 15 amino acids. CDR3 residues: CASTTTDTMNTEAFF. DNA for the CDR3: TGCGCCAGCACCACGACAGATACCATGAACACTGAAGCTTTCTTT.

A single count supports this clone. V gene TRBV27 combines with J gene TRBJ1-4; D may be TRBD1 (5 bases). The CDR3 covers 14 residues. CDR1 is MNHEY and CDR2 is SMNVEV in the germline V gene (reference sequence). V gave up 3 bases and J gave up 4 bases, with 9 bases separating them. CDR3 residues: CASSFQGSNEKLFF. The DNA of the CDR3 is TGTGCCAGCAGTTTCCAGGGAAGTAATGAAAAACTGTTTTTT.

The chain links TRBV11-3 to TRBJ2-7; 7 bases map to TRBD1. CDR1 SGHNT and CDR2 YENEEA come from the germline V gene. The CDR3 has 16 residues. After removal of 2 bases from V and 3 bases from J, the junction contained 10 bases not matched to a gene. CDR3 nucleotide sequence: TGTGCCAGCAGCTTACGTATACCCGGACAGGTCTACGAGCAGTACTTC. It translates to CASSLRIPGQVYEQYF.

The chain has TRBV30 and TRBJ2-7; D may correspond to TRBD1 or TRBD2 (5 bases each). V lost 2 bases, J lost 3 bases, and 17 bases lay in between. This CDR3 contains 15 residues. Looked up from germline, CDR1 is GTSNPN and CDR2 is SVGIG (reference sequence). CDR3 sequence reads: CAWSSGSRFNYEQYF. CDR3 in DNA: TGTGCCTGGAGTTCAGGGAGCAGGTTTAACTACGAGCAGTACTTC.

The CDR3 bases are TGTGCCAGCAGCGTAGTACCGAGGTATGGCTACACCTTC. It codes for CASSVVPRYGYTF. The chain joins TRBV9 to TRBJ1-2; D is uncertain. Germline-derived CDR1 and CDR2 are SGDLS and YYNGEE. Trimming cost V 0 bases and J 5 bases, with 8 bases left between them. This CDR3 comprises 13 residues.

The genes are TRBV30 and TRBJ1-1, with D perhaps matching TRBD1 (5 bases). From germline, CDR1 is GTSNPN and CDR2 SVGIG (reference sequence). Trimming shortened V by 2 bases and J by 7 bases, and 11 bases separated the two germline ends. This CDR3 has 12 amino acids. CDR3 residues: CAWSLLRGEAFF. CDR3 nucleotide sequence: TGTGCCTGGAGTTTACTAAGGGGTGAAGCTTTCTTT.

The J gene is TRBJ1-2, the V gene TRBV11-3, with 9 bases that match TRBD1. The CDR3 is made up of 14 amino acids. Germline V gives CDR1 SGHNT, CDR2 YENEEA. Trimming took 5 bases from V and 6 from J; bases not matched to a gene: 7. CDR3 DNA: TGTGCCAGCAGCCAGGTCACAGGGGGCCATGGCTACACCTTC. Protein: CASSQVTGGHGYTF.

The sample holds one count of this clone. The CDR3 sequence: CASSLGGDTQYF. Here the CDR3 DNA reads TGTGCCAGCAGCTTGGGGGGAGATACGCAGTATTTT. V and J are TRBV5-4 and TRBJ2-3; no reliable D call. The V end was cut by 0 bases, the J end by 5 bases, with 4 bases between. Germline V CDR1 and CDR2: SGHNT, YYREEE (reference sequence). There are 12 residues in the CDR3.

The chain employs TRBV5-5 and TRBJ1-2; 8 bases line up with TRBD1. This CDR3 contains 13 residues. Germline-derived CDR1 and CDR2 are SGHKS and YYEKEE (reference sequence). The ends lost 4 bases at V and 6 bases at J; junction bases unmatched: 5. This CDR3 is CASSQDRDHGYTF. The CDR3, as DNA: TGTGCCAGCAGCCAGGACAGGGACCATGGCTACACCTTC.

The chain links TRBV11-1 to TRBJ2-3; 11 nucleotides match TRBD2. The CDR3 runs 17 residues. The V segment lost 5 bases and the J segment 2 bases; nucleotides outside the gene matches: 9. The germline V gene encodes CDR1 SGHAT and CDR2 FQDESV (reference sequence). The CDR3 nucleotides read TGTGCCAGCAGCCCCGGCGGGACTAGCGGTACCACAGATACGCAGTATTTT. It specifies CASSPGGTSGTTDTQYF. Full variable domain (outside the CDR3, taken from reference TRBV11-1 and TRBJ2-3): EAEVAQSPRYKITEKSQAVAFWCDPISGHATLYWYRQILGQGPELLVQFQDESVVDDSQLPKDRFSAERLKGVDSTLKIQPAELGDSAMYLCASSPGGTSGTTDTQYFGPGTRLTVL.

The CDR3 spells CASSWTLGTNYNEQFF. The CDR3 nucleotides are TGCGCCAGCAGCTGGACCCTCGGGACGAACTACAATGAGCAGTTCTTC. The gene calls are TRBV5-1 and TRBJ2-1, with D tentatively TRBD1 or TRBD2 (5 bases each). V lost 3 bases and J 3 bases, leaving 16 bases between the germline ends. Germline CDR1 and CDR2: SGHRS and YFSETQ. The CDR3 runs 16 residues.

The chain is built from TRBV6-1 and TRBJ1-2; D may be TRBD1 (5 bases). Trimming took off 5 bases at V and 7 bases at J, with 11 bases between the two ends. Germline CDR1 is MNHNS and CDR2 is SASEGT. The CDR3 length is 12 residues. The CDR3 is CASSPGTGGYTF. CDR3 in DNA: TGTGCCAGCAGTCCAGGGACGGGTGGCTACACCTTC.

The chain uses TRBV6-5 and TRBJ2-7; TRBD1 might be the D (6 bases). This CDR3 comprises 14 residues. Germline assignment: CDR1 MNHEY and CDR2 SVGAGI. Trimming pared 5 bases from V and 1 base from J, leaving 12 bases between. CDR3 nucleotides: TGTGCCAGCAGTCGTCGGGACATTTCCTACGAGCAGTACTTC. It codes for CASSRRDISYEQYF.

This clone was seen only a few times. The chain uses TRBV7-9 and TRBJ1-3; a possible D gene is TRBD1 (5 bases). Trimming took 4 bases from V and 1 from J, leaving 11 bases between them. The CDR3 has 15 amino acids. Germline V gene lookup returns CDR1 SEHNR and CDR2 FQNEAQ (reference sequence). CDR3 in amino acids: CASSSGTQSGNTIYF. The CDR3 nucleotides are TGTGCCAGCAGCTCCGGGACCCAGTCTGGAAACACCATATATTTT.

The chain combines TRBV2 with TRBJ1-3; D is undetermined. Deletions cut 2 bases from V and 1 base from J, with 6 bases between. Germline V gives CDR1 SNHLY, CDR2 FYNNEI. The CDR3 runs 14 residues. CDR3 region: CASSEQTSGNTIYF. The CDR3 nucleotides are TGTGCCAGCAGTGAACAGACATCTGGAAACACCATATATTTT.

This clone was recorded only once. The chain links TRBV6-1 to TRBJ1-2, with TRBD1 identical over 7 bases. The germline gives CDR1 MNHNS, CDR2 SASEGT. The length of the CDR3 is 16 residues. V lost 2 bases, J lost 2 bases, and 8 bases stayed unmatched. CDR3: CASSEMMTGQNYGYTF. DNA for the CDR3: TGTGCCAGCAGTGAAATGATGACAGGGCAAAACTATGGCTACACCTTC.

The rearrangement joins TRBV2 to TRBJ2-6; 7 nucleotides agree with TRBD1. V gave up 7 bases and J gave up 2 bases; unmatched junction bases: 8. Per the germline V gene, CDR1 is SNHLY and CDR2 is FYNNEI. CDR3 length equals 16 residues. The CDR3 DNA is TGTGCCAGCACCCCAGACAGGGTAGCTGGGGCCAACGTCCTGACTTTC. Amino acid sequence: CASTPDRVAGANVLTF.

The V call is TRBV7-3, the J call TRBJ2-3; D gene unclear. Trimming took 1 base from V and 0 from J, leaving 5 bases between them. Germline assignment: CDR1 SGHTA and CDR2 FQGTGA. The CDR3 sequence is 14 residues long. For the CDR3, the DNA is TGTGCCAGCAGCTTAATCCCTAGCACAGATACGCAGTATTTT. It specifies CASSLIPSTDTQYF.

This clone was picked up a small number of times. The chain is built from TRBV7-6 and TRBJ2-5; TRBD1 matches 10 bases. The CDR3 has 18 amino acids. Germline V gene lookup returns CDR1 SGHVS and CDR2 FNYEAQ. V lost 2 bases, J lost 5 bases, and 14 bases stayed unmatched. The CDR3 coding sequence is TGTGCCAGCAGCTTAAGGACAGGGGGTTTGGGATTCGTGGAGACCCAGTACTTC. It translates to CASSLRTGGLGFVETQYF.

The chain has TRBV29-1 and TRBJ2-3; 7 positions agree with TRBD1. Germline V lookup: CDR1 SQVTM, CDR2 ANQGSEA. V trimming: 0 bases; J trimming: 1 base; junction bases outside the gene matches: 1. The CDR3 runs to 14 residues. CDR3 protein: CSVEDGTGTDTQYF. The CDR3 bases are TGCAGCGTTGAAGATGGGACAGGCACAGATACGCAGTATTTT.

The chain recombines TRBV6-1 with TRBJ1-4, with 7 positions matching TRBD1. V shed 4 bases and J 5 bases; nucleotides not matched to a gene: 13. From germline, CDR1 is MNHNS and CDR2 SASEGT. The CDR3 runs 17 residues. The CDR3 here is CASSGLSVWDRNEKLFF. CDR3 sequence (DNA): TGTGCCAGCAGTGGTTTATCGGTATGGGACAGAAATGAAAAACTGTTTTTT.

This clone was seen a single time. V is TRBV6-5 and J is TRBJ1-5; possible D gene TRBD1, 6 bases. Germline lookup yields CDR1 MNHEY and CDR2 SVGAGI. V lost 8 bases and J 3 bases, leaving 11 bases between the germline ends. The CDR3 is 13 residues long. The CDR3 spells CASGGQHNQPQHF. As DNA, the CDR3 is TGTGCCAGCGGCGGACAGCACAATCAGCCCCAGCATTTT.